This T cell receptor (beta chain) was recorded in a study of T cell responses to AZD1222 COVID-19 vaccine. Study outcomes and limitations: With two AZD1222 doses given, Spike-specific TCR breadth and depth both rose. The number of AZD1222 recipients seropositive at baseline was only five to seven. The donor cohort was predominantly white British with a female majority, and clonal diversity may have been underestimated.

The repertoire was sequenced with immunoSEQ multiplex PCR; TCRdb's copy has only in-frame clones and lacks some. The sample has 150,000 to 200,000 clones; about 90% are singletons. For this clone: Its antigen is not known.

The sequencing used peripheral blood, collected 28 days after the second dose of the MenACWY control vaccine. The TCR sequence derives from an adult who received the MenACWY meningococcal vaccine as a control.

CDR3 loop: CASRPTRVDTQYF. CDR3 in DNA: TGTGCCAGCAGACCAACAAGGGTAGATACGCAGTATTTT. The chain has TRBV27 and TRBJ2-3; D remains unclear. CDR3 length: 13 residues. The V gene's germline CDR1 is MNHEY and CDR2 SMNVEV (reference sequence). With 6 bases removed from V and 5 bases from J, the gap between germline ends came to 12 bases.